This TCR beta chain is from a study of T cells in Graves' hyperthyroidism and ophthalmopathy. It was RNA transcripts that yielded the amplified TCR beta CDR3 regions. HTBI primers were used for first-round RT-PCR of the TCR CDR3. TCRdb recomputed calls from the multiplex PCR reads with MiXCR, one row per CDR3 protein. The sample shows roughly 380,000 distinct CDR3 sequences, about 15% of them seen only once. Absence of ophthalmopathy progression within 18 months defined stable Graves' hyperthyroidism. CDR3 length: 12 amino acids. The germline CDR1 and CDR2 sequences are DFQATT and SNEGSKA (reference sequence). V was trimmed by 6 bases and J by 3 bases, leaving 12 bases between them. With regard to this clonotype: No antigen is known for it.

Regarding the study as a whole: From stable hyperthyroidism, ophthalmopathy was separated by a 13 V-J model.

The sample taken for sequencing was blood. The TCR originated in a woman aged 60-75 years with Graves' hyperthyroidism. This sequence joins TRBV20-1 and TRBJ2-7; no definite D call. The CDR3 nucleotides read TGCAGTGCCGAAAGTGAAGGCTACGAGCAGTACTTC. Its protein product is CSAESEGYEQYF.